This T cell receptor (beta chain) was identified in a study of T cell responses to AZD1222 COVID-19 vaccine. Sequenced by immunoSEQ multiplex PCR; TCRdb stores in-frame clones only, minus some. The repertoire consists of some 180,000 clones, with more than 85% occurring once and the leading ten covering approximately 1.8%. From germline, CDR1 is MNHEY and CDR2 SMNVEV (reference sequence). The CDR3 consists of 16 residues. Trimming took 2 bases from V and 9 from J, leaving 17 bases between them. The source material was peripheral blood, sampled 28 days after the second AZD1222 dose. This TCR came from an adult who received the AZD1222 COVID-19 vaccine. The chain has TRBV27 and TRBJ1-6, with TRBD1 as a possible D gene (5 bases). In nucleotides, the CDR3 is TGTGCCAGCAGTTTAGCCCCCCCTGGGGCGGGTTCACCCCTCCACTTT. Translation: CASSLAPPGAGSPLHF.